This TCR beta chain was sequenced in a study of post-analysis software for immune sequencing data. Unique molecular identifiers were present in the TCR beta cDNA libraries. MiXCR was run by TCRdb on the PCR reads, yielding one entry per CDR3 protein. The sample carries about 460,000 distinct CDR3 sequences, around 40% recorded once. Material: blood. This sequence was found in a girl aged 10 to 17 with multiple sclerosis.

CDR3 DNA sequence: TGTGCCAGCTCCCCCCAAGGGACAGGGACGGAGACTCAGTACTTC. It encodes CASSPQGTGTETQYF. V and J are TRBV28 and TRBJ2-7, with 9 bases matching TRBD1. CDR1 and CDR2 (germline): MDHEN, SYDVKM. CDR3 size: 15 residues. Losses at the gene ends were 8 bases for V and 10 bases for J; bases not matched to a gene: 18. Together with reference TRBV28 and TRBJ2-7, the CDR3 gives the full variable domain: DVKVTQSSRYLVKRTGEKVFLECVQDMDHENMFWYRQDPGLGLRLIYFSYDVKMKEKGDIPEGYSVSREKKERFSLILESASTNQTSMYLCASSPQGTGTETQYFGPGTRLTVT.